This T cell receptor beta chain was captured in a study of OX40 agonist ivuxolimab in advanced cancers. Assay used: immunoSEQ multiplex PCR; TCRdb lists only in-frame clones, some missing. In the table there are about 80,000 clones, nearly 95% of which are singletons. Germline-derived CDR1 and CDR2 are MGHDK and SYGVNS. V was cut by 2 bases and J by 5 bases, with 3 bases left in between. This CDR3 has 11 amino acids. The V gene is TRBV25-1, the J gene TRBJ1-1; no clear D gene. This specimen was CD4+ or CD8+ T cells sorted from blood, taken in a trial of the OX40 agonist ivuxolimab. The clonotype originates from an adult with an advanced solid tumor such as melanoma, head and neck, liver or kidney cancer. The CDR3 nucleotides read TGTGCCAGCAGTGAACTTACTGAAGCTTTCTTT. Translation: CASSELTEAFF. The whole variable domain, filled in from reference TRBV25-1 and TRBJ1-1, reads EADIYQTPRYLVIGTGKKITLECSQTMGHDKMYWYQQDPGMELHLIHYSYGVNSTEKGDLSSESTVSRIRTEHFPLTLESARPSHTSQYLCASSELTEAFFGQGTRLTVV.